This T cell receptor (beta chain) was documented in a study of CD8 T cells in Susac syndrome. Study findings and constraints: The study conceded that relatively few individuals underwent its TCR sequencing and HLA analysis.

As concerns this clonotype: Its antigen remains unidentified.

Random hexamers were used to reverse transcribe an amount of roughly 0.5 to 1 ug RNA. The method of amplification for TCR beta CDR3 was immunoSEQ multiplex PCR, covering 54 Vbeta and 13 Jbeta. A single record per CDR3 protein comes from TCRdb applying MiXCR to the immunoSEQ multiplex PCR reads. The table shows under 200,000 distinct CDR3 sequences, with 85% to 95% occurring only once. CDR1 and CDR2 from the germline V gene are SQVTM and ANQGSEA. Losses at the gene ends were 4 bases for V and 0 bases for J; bases not matched to a gene: 1. The CDR3 is 14 residues long. From blood CD8+ and CD4+ T cells, the TCR beta chain was sequenced. The CD8+ and CD4+ T cells were isolated magnetically using a negative isolation approach, whereas the TEMRA cells were enriched by FACS.

The sequenced sample consisted of CD4+ T cells from PBMCs. The chain uses TRBV29-1 and TRBJ2-2; TRBD2 agrees at 8 bases. The source of this sequence is a human donor in good health. This CDR3 reads CSVGAGANTGELFF. The CDR3, as DNA: TGCAGCGTTGGAGCGGGAGCGAACACCGGGGAGCTGTTTTTT.